The clone carrying this T cell receptor beta chain occurred a few times. The antigen remains unidentified. This entry is derived from a study of T cells in Graves' hyperthyroidism and ophthalmopathy. Study findings and constraints: In simple terms, a model built on 13 V-J features told ophthalmopathy apart from stable hyperthyroidism.

RNA transcripts served as the template for amplifying TCR beta CDR3 regions. The TCR CDR3 was amplified in a first-round RT-PCR using the HTBI primer set. TCRdb used MiXCR to reprocess the multiplex PCR reads, holding one entry per CDR3 protein. The sample contains approximately 210,000 distinct CDR3 sequences, roughly 18% of which appear only once. Trimming stripped 5 bases from V and 1 base from J, with 6 bases between. This CDR3 spans 14 amino acids. Germline V gives CDR1 SGHAT, CDR2 FQNNGV. Hyperthyroidism had been newly diagnosed in patients aged 18 to 65, and its duration was under 2 months. Exclusion followed for patients with uncontrolled infection, other autoimmune disease, pregnancy or lactation.

This chain links TRBV11-2 with TRBJ2-6; no clear D gene. The clonotype originates from a man in his forties or fifties with Graves' hyperthyroidism. Source material: blood. The CDR3: CASSDLSGANVLTF. For the CDR3, the DNA is TGTGCCAGCAGCGACCTATCTGGGGCCAACGTCCTGACTTTC.